This is a list of T cell receptor beta chains from one sample in a study of regulatory T cells in long-lasting Graves disease. TCRdb redid the calling of the multiplex PCR reads with MiXCR, one entry per CDR3 protein. The sample includes about 620,000 distinct CDR3 sequences, about 16% of them seen just once. These data were likewise used in another study, on T cells in Graves' hyperthyroidism and ophthalmopathy.

The source was peripheral blood mononuclear cells (PBMCs), collected at new diagnosis, from a patient treated with antithyroid drugs. These receptors originate from a woman in her twenties or thirties with Graves disease. Both conserved end residues are part of each CDR3. Each record gives: CDR3 length, clone size, J gene, V gene, D gene, CDR3 DNA, CDR3 protein. A D gene is named only where the DNA matches it firmly. Not every row has a clone size; where given, it reads once, few, many or a size class.

len: 15
abundance: NA
j_gene: TRBJ1-2
v_gene: TRBV6-5
d_gene: NA
CDR3nt: TGTGCCAGCAGTTCAGGTTTTCGGGGGAACTATGGCTACACCTTC
CDR3aa: CASSSGFRGNYGYTF

len: 20
abundance: few
j_gene: TRBJ2-2
v_gene: TRBV19
d_gene: TRBD2
CDR3nt: TGTGCCAGTAGGAGCTTGCTGGCGGGACTAGCGGAGGCGAACACCGGGGAGCTGTTTTTT
CDR3aa: CASRSLLAGLAEANTGELFF

len: 12
abundance: NA
j_gene: TRBJ2-1
v_gene: TRBV5-1
d_gene: NA
CDR3nt: TGCGCCAGCAACCCCGACGGGGATGAGCAGTTCTTC
CDR3aa: CASNPDGDEQFF

len: 13
abundance: few
j_gene: TRBJ2-2
v_gene: TRBV14
d_gene: NA
CDR3nt: TGTGCCAGCAGCCAACGGTCCACCGGGGAGCTGTTTTTT
CDR3aa: CASSQRSTGELFF

len: 18
abundance: few
j_gene: TRBJ2-6
v_gene: TRBV5-5
d_gene: NA
CDR3nt: TGTGCCAGCAGCTTGGGTTTAGCCATAACTCCTGGGGCCAACGTCCTGACTTTC
CDR3aa: CASSLGLAITPGANVLTF

len: 15
abundance: few
j_gene: TRBJ2-1
v_gene: TRBV18
d_gene: TRBD1
CDR3nt: TGTGCCAGCTCACTACAGGGACAGGGGTCAGCGGCCCAGTTCTTC
CDR3aa: CASSLQGQGSAAQFF

len: 12
abundance: many
j_gene: TRBJ2-7
v_gene: TRBV28
d_gene: NA
CDR3nt: TGTGCCAGTCGTCAGGACACCTACGAGCAGTACTTC
CDR3aa: CASRQDTYEQYF

len: 14
abundance: NA
j_gene: TRBJ2-5
v_gene: TRBV5-6
d_gene: NA
CDR3nt: TGTGCCAGCAGCGTTTCGGGAAAGGGAGAGACCCAGTACTTC
CDR3aa: CASSVSGKGETQYF

len: 15
abundance: few
j_gene: TRBJ2-5
v_gene: TRBV28
d_gene: NA
CDR3nt: TGTGCCAGCAGAGAACACGGATCCTCGGACGGGACCCAGTACTTC
CDR3aa: CASREHGSSDGTQYF

len: 13
abundance: many
j_gene: TRBJ2-7
v_gene: TRBV12-3/TRBV12-4
d_gene: TRBD2
CDR3nt: TGTGCCAGCAGGCTAGCGGGAGCCTACGAGCAGTACTTC
CDR3aa: CASRLAGAYEQYF

len: 15
abundance: NA
j_gene: TRBJ1-5
v_gene: TRBV24-1
d_gene: NA
CDR3nt: TGTGCCACCAGTGGAGGGGCAGGGCCCAATCAGCCCCAGCATTTT
CDR3aa: CATSGGAGPNQPQHF

len: 13
abundance: many
j_gene: TRBJ2-7
v_gene: TRBV2
d_gene: TRBD2
CDR3nt: TGTGCCAGCGTAAGGACTAGCGGGAGCGAGCAGTACTTC
CDR3aa: CASVRTSGSEQYF

len: 14
abundance: few
j_gene: TRBJ1-6
v_gene: TRBV9
d_gene: NA
CDR3nt: TGTGCCAGCCAGGGTTCCTCACCGAATTCACCCCTCCACTTT
CDR3aa: CASQGSSPNSPLHF

len: 15
abundance: many
j_gene: TRBJ1-1
v_gene: TRBV13
d_gene: NA
CDR3nt: TGTGCCAGCATCATAGTTCGAAACCCGAACACTGAAGCTTTCTTT
CDR3aa: CASIIVRNPNTEAFF

len: 14
abundance: few
j_gene: TRBJ2-5
v_gene: TRBV20-1
d_gene: TRBD1
CDR3nt: TGCAGTGCTAGGAGACAGGGCCAGCAAGAGACCCAGTACTTC
CDR3aa: CSARRQGQQETQYF

len: 12
abundance: few
j_gene: TRBJ2-7
v_gene: TRBV6-1
d_gene: TRBD1
CDR3nt: TGTGCCAGCGGTCGGACAGGGTACGAGCAGTACTTC
CDR3aa: CASGRTGYEQYF

len: 14
abundance: many
j_gene: TRBJ1-1
v_gene: TRBV2
d_gene: NA
CDR3nt: TGTGCCAGCGGAAACCGGGTCATGAACACTGAAGCTTTCTTT
CDR3aa: CASGNRVMNTEAFF

len: 17
abundance: NA
j_gene: TRBJ2-1
v_gene: TRBV5-1
d_gene: TRBD2
CDR3nt: TGCGCCAGCACCCCCGGACTAGCGGGAGCTTCCTACAATGAGCAGTTCTTC
CDR3aa: CASTPGLAGASYNEQFF

len: 13
abundance: many
j_gene: TRBJ1-1
v_gene: TRBV20-1
d_gene: TRBD1
CDR3nt: TGCAGTGCCAGGGGGGGCGGTGGCACTGAAGCTTTCTTT
CDR3aa: CSARGGGGTEAFF

len: 14
abundance: NA
j_gene: TRBJ2-7
v_gene: TRBV2
d_gene: TRBD1
CDR3nt: TGTGCCAGCACTTCCGGGACAGGGGACTACGAGCAGTACTTC
CDR3aa: CASTSGTGDYEQYF

len: 12
abundance: NA
j_gene: TRBJ1-2
v_gene: TRBV5-4
d_gene: NA
CDR3nt: TGTGCCAGCAGCGGGCAATCAGATGGCTACACCTTC
CDR3aa: CASSGQSDGYTF

len: 13
abundance: NA
j_gene: TRBJ1-6
v_gene: TRBV7-2
d_gene: NA
CDR3nt: TGTGCCAGCAGCCCCCGTGGGAATTCACCCCTCCACTTT
CDR3aa: CASSPRGNSPLHF

len: 12
abundance: many
j_gene: TRBJ1-1
v_gene: TRBV2
d_gene: NA
CDR3nt: TGTGCCAGCAGCGTAGGAGACACTGAAGCTTTCTTT
CDR3aa: CASSVGDTEAFF

len: 14
abundance: many
j_gene: TRBJ1-4
v_gene: TRBV5-6
d_gene: TRBD1
CDR3nt: TGTGCCAGCAGCTCCTTGGGAGGGGGCGAAAAACTGTTTTTT
CDR3aa: CASSSLGGGEKLFF

len: 14
abundance: few
j_gene: TRBJ2-7
v_gene: TRBV10-3
d_gene: TRBD2
CDR3nt: TGTGCCATCAGATTAGCGGGAGAATCCTACGAGCAGTACTTC
CDR3aa: CAIRLAGESYEQYF

len: 15
abundance: few
j_gene: TRBJ2-3
v_gene: TRBV27
d_gene: TRBD2
CDR3nt: TGTGCCAGCAGTTCTAGCGGGAGTTTTCCAGATACGCAGTATTTT
CDR3aa: CASSSSGSFPDTQYF

len: 15
abundance: few
j_gene: TRBJ2-3
v_gene: TRBV20-1
d_gene: NA
CDR3nt: TGCAGTGCTAGAGGAAGTAGCCGGTCGGAGGATACGCAGTATTTT
CDR3aa: CSARGSSRSEDTQYF

len: 18
abundance: few
j_gene: TRBJ2-1
v_gene: TRBV20-1
d_gene: TRBD2
CDR3nt: TGCAGTGCGAGAGCCCTCCAACCGGGACTAGCGGGAGGGGGTGAGCAGTTCTTC
CDR3aa: CSARALQPGLAGGGEQFF

len: 14
abundance: many
j_gene: TRBJ2-3
v_gene: TRBV28
d_gene: NA
CDR3nt: TGTGCCAGCAGTTTGGGACTCCACTCAGATACGCAGTATTTT
CDR3aa: CASSLGLHSDTQYF

len: 16
abundance: few
j_gene: TRBJ1-2
v_gene: TRBV29-1
d_gene: NA
CDR3nt: TGCAGCGTTGAAGGTCCCGCGGCAGGGGCTAACTATGGCTACACCTTC
CDR3aa: CSVEGPAAGANYGYTF

len: 16
abundance: NA
j_gene: TRBJ1-5
v_gene: TRBV7-2
d_gene: NA
CDR3nt: TGTGCCAGCAGCTTAGTAGGCAGGGTAGGCAATCAGCCCCAGCATTTT
CDR3aa: CASSLVGRVGNQPQHF

len: 17
abundance: few
j_gene: TRBJ2-1
v_gene: TRBV18
d_gene: NA
CDR3nt: TGTGCCAGCTCACCAAGTATCGCTGGTGGCTCCTACAATGAGCAGTTCTTC
CDR3aa: CASSPSIAGGSYNEQFF

len: 16
abundance: many
j_gene: TRBJ1-1
v_gene: TRBV18
d_gene: NA
CDR3nt: TGTGCCAGCTCACCCCTGGGGTTCCTTCTGAACACTGAAGCTTTCTTT
CDR3aa: CASSPLGFLLNTEAFF

len: 16
abundance: many
j_gene: TRBJ1-5
v_gene: TRBV27
d_gene: NA
CDR3nt: TGTGCCAGCACTCAGGGCCAAAAGGGTTGGGATCAGCCCCAGCATTTT
CDR3aa: CASTQGQKGWDQPQHF

len: 13
abundance: NA
j_gene: TRBJ1-6
v_gene: TRBV2
d_gene: NA
CDR3nt: TGTGCCAGCAGTCTCCTGGCAGGATCACCCCTCCACTTT
CDR3aa: CASSLLAGSPLHF

len: 14
abundance: few
j_gene: TRBJ1-2
v_gene: TRBV9
d_gene: TRBD1
CDR3nt: TGTGCCAGCAGCGACCGGGACAGGGGGAATGGCTACACCTTC
CDR3aa: CASSDRDRGNGYTF

len: 17
abundance: NA
j_gene: TRBJ2-7
v_gene: TRBV2
d_gene: TRBD2
CDR3nt: TGTGCCAGCAGCCCTGGACGTGGGCTAGCGGGAGGCTACGAGCAGTACTTC
CDR3aa: CASSPGRGLAGGYEQYF

len: 16
abundance: NA
j_gene: TRBJ2-6
v_gene: TRBV7-3
d_gene: NA
CDR3nt: TGTGCCAGCAGCTCCCGAGGGGTTTCTGGGGCCAACGTCCTGACTTTC
CDR3aa: CASSSRGVSGANVLTF

len: 14
abundance: many
j_gene: TRBJ1-5
v_gene: TRBV12-3/TRBV12-4
d_gene: TRBD1
CDR3nt: TGTGCCAGCAGTTGGACAGGGAGCAATCAGCCCCAGCATTTT
CDR3aa: CASSWTGSNQPQHF

len: 13
abundance: many
j_gene: TRBJ1-1
v_gene: TRBV15
d_gene: NA
CDR3nt: TGTGCCACCAGCCCCCGGGGGAACACTGAAGCTTTCTTT
CDR3aa: CATSPRGNTEAFF

len: 13
abundance: few
j_gene: TRBJ1-2
v_gene: TRBV19
d_gene: NA
CDR3nt: TGTGCCAGTAGTATTAACCGACCCTATGGCTACACCTTC
CDR3aa: CASSINRPYGYTF

len: 14
abundance: many
j_gene: TRBJ1-6
v_gene: TRBV12-3/TRBV12-4
d_gene: NA
CDR3nt: TGTGCCAGCAGTTGGGTGGATCTGAATTCACCCCTCCACTTT
CDR3aa: CASSWVDLNSPLHF

len: 15
abundance: NA
j_gene: TRBJ2-2
v_gene: TRBV30
d_gene: NA
CDR3nt: TGTGCCTGGAGTGTGTGGGGATATGGGCCCGGGGAGCTGTTTTTT
CDR3aa: CAWSVWGYGPGELFF

len: 14
abundance: many
j_gene: TRBJ2-3
v_gene: TRBV20-1
d_gene: NA
CDR3nt: TGCAGTGCTAGTGTCTGGGGGAGTGGAGATACGCAGTATTTT
CDR3aa: CSASVWGSGDTQYF

len: 15
abundance: NA
j_gene: TRBJ2-4
v_gene: TRBV19
d_gene: NA
CDR3nt: TGTGCCAGTAGTATAGGGAGTTCTACCAAAAACATTCAGTACTTC
CDR3aa: CASSIGSSTKNIQYF

len: 16
abundance: NA
j_gene: TRBJ2-6
v_gene: TRBV27
d_gene: NA
CDR3nt: TGTGCCAGCAGTAATAGAGCCTACTCTGGGGCCAACGTCCTGACTTTC
CDR3aa: CASSNRAYSGANVLTF

len: 13
abundance: few
j_gene: TRBJ2-7
v_gene: TRBV3-1
d_gene: NA
CDR3nt: TGTGCCAGCAGCCAAGGGCAACCGTCGAAGCAGTACTTC
CDR3aa: CASSQGQPSKQYF

len: 14
abundance: many
j_gene: TRBJ2-4
v_gene: TRBV2
d_gene: NA
CDR3nt: TGTGCCAGCGCCCCAGGGGAGTCTCAAAACATTCAGTACTTC
CDR3aa: CASAPGESQNIQYF

len: 17
abundance: few
j_gene: TRBJ2-1
v_gene: TRBV25-1
d_gene: TRBD1
CDR3nt: TGTGCCAGCAGTGAAAGAACAGGGGGCGCCTCCTACAATGAGCAGTTCTTC
CDR3aa: CASSERTGGASYNEQFF

len: 16
abundance: NA
j_gene: TRBJ1-4
v_gene: TRBV7-9
d_gene: NA
CDR3nt: TGTGCCAGCAGCCGAACTAGAGACACAGCTAATGAAAAACTGTTTTTT
CDR3aa: CASSRTRDTANEKLFF

len: 14
abundance: few
j_gene: TRBJ1-5
v_gene: TRBV10-3
d_gene: NA
CDR3nt: TGTGCCATCAGTGAGTCGACAGGCCATCAGCCCCAGCATTTT
CDR3aa: CAISESTGHQPQHF

len: 13
abundance: few
j_gene: TRBJ2-3
v_gene: TRBV20-1
d_gene: NA
CDR3nt: TGCAGTTCGGGTCCCACTAAGCCAGATACGCAGTATTTT
CDR3aa: CSSGPTKPDTQYF

len: 14
abundance: many
j_gene: TRBJ1-1
v_gene: TRBV7-9
d_gene: TRBD1
CDR3nt: TGTGCCAGCAGCTTAGACAGGGGTCTGTCTGAAGCTTTCTTT
CDR3aa: CASSLDRGLSEAFF

len: 18
abundance: NA
j_gene: TRBJ1-5
v_gene: TRBV4-1
d_gene: TRBD1
CDR3nt: TGCGCCAGCAGCCAAGAACCGGGACAGAGGGCCAGCAATCAGCCCCAGCATTTT
CDR3aa: CASSQEPGQRASNQPQHF

len: 14
abundance: NA
j_gene: TRBJ2-1
v_gene: TRBV27
d_gene: TRBD1
CDR3nt: TGTGCCAGCAGTTGGACAGGAGTCTCCAATGAGCAGTTCTTC
CDR3aa: CASSWTGVSNEQFF

len: 16
abundance: NA
j_gene: TRBJ1-1
v_gene: TRBV6-1
d_gene: TRBD1
CDR3nt: TGTGCCAGCAGGAAAAGACAGGGGGCGCGGGGCACTGAAGCTTTCTTT
CDR3aa: CASRKRQGARGTEAFF

len: 13
abundance: few
j_gene: TRBJ2-1
v_gene: TRBV28
d_gene: NA
CDR3nt: TGTGCCAGCGGGAGGAGCCCCTACAATGAGCAGTTCTTC
CDR3aa: CASGRSPYNEQFF

len: 16
abundance: many
j_gene: TRBJ2-5
v_gene: TRBV7-9
d_gene: NA
CDR3nt: TGTGCCAGCAGCTTAGAAGAGTGGCGGTCGGGTGGGACCCAGTACTTC
CDR3aa: CASSLEEWRSGGTQYF

len: 12
abundance: many
j_gene: TRBJ1-2
v_gene: TRBV28
d_gene: NA
CDR3nt: TGTGCCAGCAGTTTCGGCCAGGGTGGCTACACCTTC
CDR3aa: CASSFGQGGYTF